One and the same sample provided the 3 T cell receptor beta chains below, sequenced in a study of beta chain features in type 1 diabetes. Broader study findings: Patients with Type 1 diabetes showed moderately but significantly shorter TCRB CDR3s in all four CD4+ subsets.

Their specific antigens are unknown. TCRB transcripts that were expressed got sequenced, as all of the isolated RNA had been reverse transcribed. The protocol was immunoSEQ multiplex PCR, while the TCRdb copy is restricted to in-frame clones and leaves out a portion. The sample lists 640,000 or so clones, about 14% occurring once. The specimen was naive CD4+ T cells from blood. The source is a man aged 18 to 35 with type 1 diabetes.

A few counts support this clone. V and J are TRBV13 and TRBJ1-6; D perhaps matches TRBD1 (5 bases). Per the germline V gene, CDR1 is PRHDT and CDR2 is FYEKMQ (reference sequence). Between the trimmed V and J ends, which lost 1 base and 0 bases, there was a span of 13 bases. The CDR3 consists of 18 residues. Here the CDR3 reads CASSLARGTSSYNSPLHF. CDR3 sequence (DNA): TGTGCCAGCAGCTTAGCTAGGGGCACTAGCTCCTATAATTCACCCCTCCACTTT.

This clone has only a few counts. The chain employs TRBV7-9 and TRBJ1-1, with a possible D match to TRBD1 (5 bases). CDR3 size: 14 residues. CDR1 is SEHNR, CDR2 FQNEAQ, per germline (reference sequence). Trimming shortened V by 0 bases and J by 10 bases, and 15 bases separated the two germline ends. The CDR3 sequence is CASSLAWSERGAFF. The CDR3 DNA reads TGTGCCAGCAGCTTAGCGTGGTCGGAAAGGGGAGCTTTCTTT.

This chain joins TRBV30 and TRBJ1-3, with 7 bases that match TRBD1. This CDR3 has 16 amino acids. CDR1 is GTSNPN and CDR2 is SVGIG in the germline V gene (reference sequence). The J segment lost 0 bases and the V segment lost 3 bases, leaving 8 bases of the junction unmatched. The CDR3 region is CAWRRGDRVSGNTIYF. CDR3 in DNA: TGTGCCTGGAGGAGGGGTGACAGGGTCTCTGGAAACACCATATATTTT.